These 10 T cell receptor beta chains were sequenced from one sample in a study of T cell repertoires in cytomegalovirus infection. Their cognate antigens are unknown. TCRdb re-called the reads through MiXCR, storing one row per CDR3 protein. The sample includes 700,000 to 850,000 distinct CDR3 sequences, approximately 30% of them seen just once. Sequenced material: cultured CD8+ T cells from PBMCs, taken from culture after CMV antigen stimulation. The origin of the receptors is a human donor in good health (CMV status not recorded). Some clones in this sample may be carry-over from other donors' samples.

This clonotype has just a few counts. Here the CDR3 reads CASSYSPGQETQYF. CDR3 sequence (DNA): TGTGCCAGCAGTTACTCTCCGGGCCAAGAGACCCAGTACTTC. This chain joins TRBV6-6 and TRBJ2-5; unclear D gene. Germline V gene data show CDR1 as MNHNY and CDR2 as SVGAGI (reference sequence). This CDR3 has 14 residues. V lost 0 bases, J lost 1 base, and 6 bases lay in between.

V and J are TRBV20-1 and TRBJ2-4; TRBD1 matches at 11 bases. V lost 5 bases to trimming and J lost 7 bases; unmatched junction nucleotides: 10. This CDR3 comprises 15 residues. The germline V gene has CDR1 DFQATT and CDR2 SNEGSKA (reference sequence). The CDR3 region has the DNA TGCAGTGCTCAGAAATTGGACAGGGGGCTGAACATTCAGTACTTC. Translating it yields CSAQKLDRGLNIQYF.

This clonotype came up a few times. The chain carries TRBV15 and TRBJ2-5; 14 bases are shared with TRBD2. V lost 0 bases and J lost 2; bases outside the gene matches: 8. The CDR3 loop spans 19 amino acids. The germline V gene encodes CDR1 LNHNV and CDR2 YYDKDF (reference sequence). The CDR3 DNA reads TGTGCCACCAGCAGAGAATTCCGGACTAGCGGGGGGAAGCAAGAGACCCAGTACTTC. Residues: CATSREFRTSGGKQETQYF.

The chain recombines TRBV28 with TRBJ1-1, with TRBD1 identical over 9 bases. CDR1 and CDR2 from the germline V gene are MDHEN and SYDVKM. Losses at the gene ends were 7 bases for V and 8 bases for J; bases not matched to a gene: 11. This CDR3 spans 14 amino acids. CDR3 region: CASTRDRGVVEAFF. In DNA form, the CDR3 reads TGTGCCAGCACCAGAGACAGGGGGGTTGTAGAAGCTTTCTTT. Full variable domain (missing parts from reference TRBV28 and TRBJ1-1): DVKVTQSSRYLVKRTGEKVFLECVQDMDHENMFWYRQDPGLGLRLIYFSYDVKMKEKGDIPEGYSVSREKKERFSLILESASTNQTSMYLCASTRDRGVVEAFFGQGTRLTVV.

This chain joins TRBV7-3 and TRBJ1-4; no definite D call. Germline V gene data show CDR1 as SGHTA and CDR2 as FQGTGA. The CDR3 has 21 residues. V lost 0 bases to trimming and J lost 4 bases, with 27 bases between them. The CDR3 region is CASSLTLPPGGIFVLNEKLFF. CDR3 bases: TGTGCCAGCAGCTTAACCCTCCCCCCCGGAGGTATCTTTGTCCTTAATGAAAAACTGTTTTTT.

This clonotype was found many times. The genes are TRBV7-6 and TRBJ1-2, with TRBD1 matching over 10 bases. The trim removed 0 bases at V and 7 bases at J, leaving 5 bases unmatched. The CDR3 has 15 residues. Germline V gives CDR1 SGHVS, CDR2 FNYEAQ. The CDR3: CASSLAGQGDSGYTF. The CDR3 DNA reads as TGTGCCAGCAGCTTAGCCGGACAGGGGGATTCTGGCTACACCTTC.

The chain links TRBV7-9 to TRBJ1-5; TRBD1 matches 7 bases. The junction had 9 bases not matched to a gene; V was cut back by 3 bases and J by 7 bases. Germline-derived CDR1 and CDR2 are SEHNR and FQNEAQ (reference sequence). The CDR3 runs 15 residues. CDR3 region: CASSFTGEAGQPQHF. In DNA, the CDR3 is TGTGCCAGCAGCTTTACAGGGGAAGCGGGGCAGCCCCAGCATTTT. The complete variable domain, with remaining parts taken from reference TRBV7-9 and TRBJ1-5, reads DTGVSQNPRHKITKRGQNVTFRCDPISEHNRLYWYRQTLGQGPEFLTYFQNEAQLEKSRLLSDRFSAERPKGSFSTLEIQRTEQGDSAMYLCASSFTGEAGQPQHFGDGTRLSIL.

This sequence joins TRBV27 and TRBJ2-7; 9 nucleotides align to TRBD1. The CDR3 totals 14 residues. V shed 5 bases, J shed 1 base, and the junction held 3 bases outside the gene matches. CDR1 is MNHEY, CDR2 SMNVEV, per germline (reference sequence). CDR3: CASSTGGSSYEQYF. CDR3 nucleotide sequence: TGTGCCAGCAGTACAGGGGGCTCTTCCTACGAGCAGTACTTC.

This chain connects TRBV6-2 or TRBV6-3 to TRBJ1-5; perhaps TRBD1 as D (5 bases). The CDR3 has 15 amino acids. From germline, CDR1 is MNHEY and CDR2 SVGEGT. V gave up 5 bases and J gave up 9 bases, with 20 bases separating them. The CDR3 sequence is CASSPSMSLGGPQHF. The CDR3, as DNA: TGTGCCAGCAGTCCCTCGATGAGTCTCGGGGGGCCCCAGCATTTT.

This clonotype was recorded many times. This chain joins TRBV7-2 and TRBJ2-1; the match to TRBD2 covers 12 bases. Germline loops: CDR1 SGHTA, CDR2 FQGNSA. Germline trimming cut 4 bases from V and 10 bases from J; bases unmatched to any gene: 11. The CDR3 is 16 amino acids. The CDR3 spells CASSSHGLAGPREQFF. Here the CDR3 DNA reads TGTGCCAGCAGCTCTCATGGACTAGCGGGGCCTCGGGAGCAGTTCTTC.